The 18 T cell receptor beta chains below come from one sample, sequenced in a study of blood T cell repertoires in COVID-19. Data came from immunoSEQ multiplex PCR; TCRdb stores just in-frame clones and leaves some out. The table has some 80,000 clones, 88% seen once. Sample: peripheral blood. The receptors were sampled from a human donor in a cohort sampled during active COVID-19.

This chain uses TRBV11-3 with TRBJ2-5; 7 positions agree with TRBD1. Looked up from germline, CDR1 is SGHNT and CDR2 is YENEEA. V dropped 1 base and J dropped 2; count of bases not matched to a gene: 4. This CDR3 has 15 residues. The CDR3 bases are TGTGCCAGCAGCTTAGGGGGGACAGTTCAAGAGACCCAGTACTTC. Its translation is CASSLGGTVQETQYF.

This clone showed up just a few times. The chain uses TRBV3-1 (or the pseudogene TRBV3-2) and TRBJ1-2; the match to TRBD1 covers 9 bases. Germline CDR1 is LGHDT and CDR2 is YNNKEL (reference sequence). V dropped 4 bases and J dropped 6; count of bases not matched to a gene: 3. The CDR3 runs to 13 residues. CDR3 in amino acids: CASSPGTGNGYTF. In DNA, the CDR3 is TGTGCCAGCAGCCCCGGGACAGGGAATGGCTACACCTTC.

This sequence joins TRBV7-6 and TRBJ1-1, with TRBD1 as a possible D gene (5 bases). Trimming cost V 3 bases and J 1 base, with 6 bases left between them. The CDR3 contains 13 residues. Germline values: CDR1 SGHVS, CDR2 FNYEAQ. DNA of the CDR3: TGTGCCAGCAGCTTGACAGCGAACACTGAAGCTTTCTTT. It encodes CASSLTANTEAFF.

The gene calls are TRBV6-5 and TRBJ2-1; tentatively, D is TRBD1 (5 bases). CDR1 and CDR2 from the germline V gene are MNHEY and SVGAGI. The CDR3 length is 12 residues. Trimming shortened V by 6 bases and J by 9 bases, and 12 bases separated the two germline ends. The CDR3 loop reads CASRDTLGEQFF. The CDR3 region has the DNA TGTGCCAGCAGGGACACCTTGGGTGAGCAGTTCTTC.

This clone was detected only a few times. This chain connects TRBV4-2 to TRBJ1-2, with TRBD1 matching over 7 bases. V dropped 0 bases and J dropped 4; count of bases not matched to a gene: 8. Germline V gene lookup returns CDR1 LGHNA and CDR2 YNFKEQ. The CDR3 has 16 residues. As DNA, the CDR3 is TGTGCCAGCAGCCAAGAAGTGAGGGGGCCCTTCTATGGCTACACCTTC. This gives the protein CASSQEVRGPFYGYTF.

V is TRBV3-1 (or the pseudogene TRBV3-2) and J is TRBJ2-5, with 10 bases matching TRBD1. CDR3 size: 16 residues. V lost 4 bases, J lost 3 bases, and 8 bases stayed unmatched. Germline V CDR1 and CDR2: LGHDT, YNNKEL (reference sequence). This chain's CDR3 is CASSRLPGQGEETQYF. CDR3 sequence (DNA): TGTGCCAGCAGCCGCTTGCCCGGACAGGGGGAAGAGACCCAGTACTTC.

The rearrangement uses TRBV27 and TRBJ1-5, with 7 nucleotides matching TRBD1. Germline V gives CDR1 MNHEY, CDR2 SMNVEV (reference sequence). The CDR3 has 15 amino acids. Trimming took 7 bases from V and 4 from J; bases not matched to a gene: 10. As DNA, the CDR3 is TGTGCCAGCAATCCCGGGACAGAGGTGAATCAGCCCCAGCATTTT. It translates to CASNPGTEVNQPQHF.

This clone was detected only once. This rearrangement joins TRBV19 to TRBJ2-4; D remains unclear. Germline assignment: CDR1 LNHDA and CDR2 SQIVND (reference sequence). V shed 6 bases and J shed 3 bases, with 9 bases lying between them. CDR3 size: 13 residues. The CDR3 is CASSESGKNIQYF. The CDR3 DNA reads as TGTGCCAGTAGCGAATCGGGCAAAAACATTCAGTACTTC.

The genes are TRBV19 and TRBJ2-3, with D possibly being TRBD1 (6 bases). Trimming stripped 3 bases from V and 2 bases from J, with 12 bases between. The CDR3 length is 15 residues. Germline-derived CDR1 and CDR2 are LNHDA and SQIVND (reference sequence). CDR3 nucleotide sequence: TGTGCCAGTAGTATCTTCCGGGGACACACAGATACGCAGTATTTT. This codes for CASSIFRGHTDTQYF.

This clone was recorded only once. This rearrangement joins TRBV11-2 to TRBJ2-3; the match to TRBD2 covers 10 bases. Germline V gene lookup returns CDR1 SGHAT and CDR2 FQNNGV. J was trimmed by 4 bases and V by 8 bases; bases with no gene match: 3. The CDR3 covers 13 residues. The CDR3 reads CASGLAGADTQYF. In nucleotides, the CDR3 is TGTGCCAGCGGTCTAGCGGGAGCAGATACGCAGTATTTT.

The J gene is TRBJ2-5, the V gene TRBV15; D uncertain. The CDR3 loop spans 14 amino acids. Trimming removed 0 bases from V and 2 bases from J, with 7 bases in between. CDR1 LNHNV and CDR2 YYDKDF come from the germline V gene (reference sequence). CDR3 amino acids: CATSRDRGQETQYF. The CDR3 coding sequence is TGTGCCACCAGCAGAGATCGAGGTCAAGAGACCCAGTACTTC.

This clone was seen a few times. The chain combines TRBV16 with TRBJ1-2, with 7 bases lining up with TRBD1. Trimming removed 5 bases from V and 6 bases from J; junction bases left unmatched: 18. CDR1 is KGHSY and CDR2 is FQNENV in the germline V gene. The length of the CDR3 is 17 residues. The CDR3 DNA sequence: TGTGCCAGCAGCGCCCTCCTGGACAGGAGGGGGGATGATGGCTACACCTTC. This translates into CASSALLDRRGDDGYTF.

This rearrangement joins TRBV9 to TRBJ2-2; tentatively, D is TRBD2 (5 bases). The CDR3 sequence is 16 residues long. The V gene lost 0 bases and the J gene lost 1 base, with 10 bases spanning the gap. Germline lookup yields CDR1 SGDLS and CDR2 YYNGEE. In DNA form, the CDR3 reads TGTGCCAGCAGCGTAGTTTCCAGCGGGAACACCGGGGAGCTGTTTTTT. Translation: CASSVVSSGNTGELFF.

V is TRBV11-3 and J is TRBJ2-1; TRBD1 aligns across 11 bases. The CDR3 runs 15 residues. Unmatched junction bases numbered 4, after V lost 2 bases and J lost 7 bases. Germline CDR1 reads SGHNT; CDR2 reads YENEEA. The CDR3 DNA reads TGTGCCAGCAGCTTAAGGGGGACAGGGGGAAATGAGCAGTTCTTC. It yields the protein CASSLRGTGGNEQFF.

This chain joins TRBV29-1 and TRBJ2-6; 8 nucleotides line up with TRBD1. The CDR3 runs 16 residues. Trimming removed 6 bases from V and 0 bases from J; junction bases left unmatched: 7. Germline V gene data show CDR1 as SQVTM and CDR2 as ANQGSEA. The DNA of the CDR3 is TGCAGCGTGTCGACAGGGGCAATCTCTGGGGCCAACGTCCTGACTTTC. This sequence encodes CSVSTGAISGANVLTF.

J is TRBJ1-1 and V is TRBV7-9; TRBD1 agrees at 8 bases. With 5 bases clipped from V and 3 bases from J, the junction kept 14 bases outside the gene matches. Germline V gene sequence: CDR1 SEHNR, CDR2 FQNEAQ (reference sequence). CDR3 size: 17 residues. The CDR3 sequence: CASSLTDRVGPDTEAFF. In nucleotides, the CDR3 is TGTGCCAGCAGCCTAACGGACAGGGTAGGGCCGGACACTGAAGCTTTCTTT.

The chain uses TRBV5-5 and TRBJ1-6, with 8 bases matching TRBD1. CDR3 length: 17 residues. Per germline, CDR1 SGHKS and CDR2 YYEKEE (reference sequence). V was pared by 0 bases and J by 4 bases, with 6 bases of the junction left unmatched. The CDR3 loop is CASSLGQGRGYNSPLHF. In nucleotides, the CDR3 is TGTGCCAGCAGCTTGGGACAGGGGAGAGGGTATAATTCACCCCTCCACTTT.

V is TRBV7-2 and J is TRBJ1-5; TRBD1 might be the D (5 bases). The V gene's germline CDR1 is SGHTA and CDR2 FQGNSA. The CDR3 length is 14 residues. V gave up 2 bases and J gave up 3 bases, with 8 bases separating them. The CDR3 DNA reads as TGTGCCAGCAGCTTATTAGGGGTCAATCAGCCCCAGCATTTT. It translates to CASSLLGVNQPQHF.